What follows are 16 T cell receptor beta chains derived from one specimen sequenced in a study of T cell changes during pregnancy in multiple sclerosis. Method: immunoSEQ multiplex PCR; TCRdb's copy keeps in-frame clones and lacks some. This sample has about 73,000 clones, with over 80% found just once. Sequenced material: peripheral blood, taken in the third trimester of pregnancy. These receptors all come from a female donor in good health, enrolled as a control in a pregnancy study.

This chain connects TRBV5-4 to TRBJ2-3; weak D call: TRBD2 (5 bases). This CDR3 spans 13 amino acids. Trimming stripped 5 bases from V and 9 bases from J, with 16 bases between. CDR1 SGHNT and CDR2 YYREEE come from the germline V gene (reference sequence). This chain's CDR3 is CASRPLDERTQYF. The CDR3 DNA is TGTGCCAGCAGGCCACTAGACGAGCGAACGCAGTATTTT.

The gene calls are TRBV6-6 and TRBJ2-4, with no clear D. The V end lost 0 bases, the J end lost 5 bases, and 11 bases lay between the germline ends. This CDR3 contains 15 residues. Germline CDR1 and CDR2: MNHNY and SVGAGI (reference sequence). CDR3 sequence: CASSYSSSAQNIQYF. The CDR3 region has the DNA TGTGCCAGCAGTTACTCGTCCAGTGCCCAAAACATTCAGTACTTC.

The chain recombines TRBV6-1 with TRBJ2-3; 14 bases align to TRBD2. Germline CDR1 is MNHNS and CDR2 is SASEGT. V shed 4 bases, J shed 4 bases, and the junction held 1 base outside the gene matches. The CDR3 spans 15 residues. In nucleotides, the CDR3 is TGTGCCAGCAGTGTGGGACTAGCGGGGGCAGATACGCAGTATTTT. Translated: CASSVGLAGADTQYF.

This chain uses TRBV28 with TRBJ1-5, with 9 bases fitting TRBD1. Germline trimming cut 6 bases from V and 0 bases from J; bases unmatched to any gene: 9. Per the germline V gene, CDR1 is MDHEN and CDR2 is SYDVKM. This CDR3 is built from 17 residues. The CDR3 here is CASSTNQQGASNQPQHF. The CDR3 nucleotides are TGTGCCAGCAGCACAAATCAACAGGGGGCTAGCAATCAGCCCCAGCATTTT.

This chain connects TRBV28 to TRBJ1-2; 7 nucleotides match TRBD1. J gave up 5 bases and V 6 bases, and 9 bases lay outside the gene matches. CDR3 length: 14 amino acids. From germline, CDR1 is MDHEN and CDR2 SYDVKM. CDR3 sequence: CASRQTGPGYGYTF. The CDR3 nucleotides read TGTGCCAGCAGGCAGACAGGGCCAGGGTATGGCTACACCTTC.

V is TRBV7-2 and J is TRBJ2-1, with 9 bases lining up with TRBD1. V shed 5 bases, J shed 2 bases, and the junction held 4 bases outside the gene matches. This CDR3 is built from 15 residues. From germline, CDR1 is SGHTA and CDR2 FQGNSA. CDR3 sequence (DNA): TGTGCCAGCAGCCAACAGGGGGCCACCTACAATGAGCAGTTCTTC. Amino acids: CASSQQGATYNEQFF.

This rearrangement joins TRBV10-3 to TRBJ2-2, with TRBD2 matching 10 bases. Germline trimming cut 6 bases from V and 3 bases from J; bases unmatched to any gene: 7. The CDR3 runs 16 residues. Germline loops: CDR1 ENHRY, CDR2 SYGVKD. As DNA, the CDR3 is TGTGCCATCAGGGAAGGACTAGCGGTTTACACCGGGGAGCTGTTTTTT. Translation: CAIREGLAVYTGELFF.

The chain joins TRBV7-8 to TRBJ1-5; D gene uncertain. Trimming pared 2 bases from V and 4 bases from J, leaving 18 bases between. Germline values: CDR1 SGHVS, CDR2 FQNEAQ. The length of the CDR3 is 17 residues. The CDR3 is CASSLPNRAGFNQPQHF. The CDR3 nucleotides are TGTGCCAGCAGCTTACCCAACCGCGCGGGTTTTAATCAGCCCCAGCATTTT. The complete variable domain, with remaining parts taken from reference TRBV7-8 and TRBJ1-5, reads GAGVSQSPRYKVAKRGQDVALRCDPISGHVSLFWYQQALGQGPEFLTYFQNEAQLDKSGLPSDRFFAERPEGSVSTLKIQRTQQEDSAVYLCASSLPNRAGFNQPQHFGDGTRLSIL.

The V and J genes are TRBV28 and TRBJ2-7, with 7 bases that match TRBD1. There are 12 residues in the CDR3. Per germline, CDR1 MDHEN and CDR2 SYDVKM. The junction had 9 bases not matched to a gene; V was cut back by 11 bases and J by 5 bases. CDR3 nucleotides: TGTGCCTCTCGACAGGGTGGTAACGAGCAGTACTTC. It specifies CASRQGGNEQYF.

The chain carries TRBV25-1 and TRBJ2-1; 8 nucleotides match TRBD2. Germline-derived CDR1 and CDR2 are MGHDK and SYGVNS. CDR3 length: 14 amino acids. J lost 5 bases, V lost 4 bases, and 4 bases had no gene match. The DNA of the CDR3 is TGTGCCAGCAGTGTAGCGGGGATAGACAATGAGCAGTTCTTC. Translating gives CASSVAGIDNEQFF.

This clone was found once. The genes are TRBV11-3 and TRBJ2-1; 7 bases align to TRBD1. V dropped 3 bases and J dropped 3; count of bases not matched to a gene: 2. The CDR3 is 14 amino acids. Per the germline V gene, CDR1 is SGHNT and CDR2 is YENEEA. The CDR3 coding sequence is TGTGCCAGCAGCTTCTCAGGGGGCTACAATGAGCAGTTCTTC. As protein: CASSFSGGYNEQFF.

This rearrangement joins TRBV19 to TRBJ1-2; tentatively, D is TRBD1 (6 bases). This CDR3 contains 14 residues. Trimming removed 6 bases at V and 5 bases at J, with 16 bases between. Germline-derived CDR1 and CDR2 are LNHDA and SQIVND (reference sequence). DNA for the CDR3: TGTGCCAGTAGGAAATCAGGGGTAGGATATGGCTACACCTTC. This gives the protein CASRKSGVGYGYTF. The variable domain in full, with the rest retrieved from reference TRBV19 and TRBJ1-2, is DGGITQSPKYLFRKEGQNVTLSCEQNLNHDAMYWYRQDPGQGLRLIYYSQIVNDFQKGDIAEGYSVSREKKESFPLTVTSAQKNPTAFYLCASRKSGVGYGYTFGSGTRLTVV.

The CDR3 DNA reads TGTGCCAGCAGCGACAGGGGCGAGGCTGAAGCTTTCTTT. This gives the protein CASSDRGEAEAFF. The chain links TRBV7-9 to TRBJ1-1, with 8 bases lining up with TRBD1. Germline lookup yields CDR1 SEHNR and CDR2 FQNEAQ (reference sequence). This CDR3 has 13 residues. With V trimmed by 5 bases and J by 6 bases, 5 bases remained unmatched.

The CDR3 reads CASSQGLGVEREQFF. The CDR3 DNA reads as TGCGCCAGCAGCCAAGGTCTAGGGGTCGAGAGAGAGCAGTTCTTC. The chain joins TRBV4-3 to TRBJ2-1; possible D gene TRBD1, 5 bases. The CDR3 sequence is 15 residues long. CDR1 LGHNA and CDR2 YSLEER come from the germline V gene. Trimming shortened V by 1 base and J by 10 bases, and 17 bases separated the two germline ends.

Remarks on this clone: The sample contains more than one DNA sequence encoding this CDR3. CDR3 in amino acids: CASSTDSYEQYF. For the CDR3, the DNA is TGTGCCAGCAGTACGGACAGCTACGAGCAGTACTTC. The chain employs TRBV2 and TRBJ2-7; the D gene is possibly TRBD1 (6 bases). CDR3 size: 12 residues. Germline V gene lookup returns CDR1 SNHLY and CDR2 FYNNEI. Trimming shortened V by 5 bases and J by 3 bases, and 8 bases separated the two germline ends.

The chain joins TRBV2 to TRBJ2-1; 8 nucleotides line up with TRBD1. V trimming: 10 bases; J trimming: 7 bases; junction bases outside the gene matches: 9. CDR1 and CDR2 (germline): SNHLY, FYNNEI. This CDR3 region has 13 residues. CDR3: CATSRGQGNEQFF. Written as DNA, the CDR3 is TGTGCCACCTCCAGGGGGCAGGGGAATGAGCAGTTCTTC.